This T cell receptor (beta chain) was observed in a study of cytomegalovirus exposure and HLA in healthy donors. Researchers ran the PCR with 60 Vbeta and 13 Jbeta primers. Generated by immunoSEQ multiplex PCR, the TCRdb table keeps only in-frame clones and is missing some. The data contain some 200,000 clones, around 80% of them seen just once; the ten biggest clones take up over 2%. Regarding this clone: No antigen is known for it.

Findings and caveats of the study: As confirmed in vitro, three CMV-associated chains were specific for CMV antigens. TRBV6-2, TRBV6-3 and some other V segments were excluded as indistinguishable.

V shed 6 bases and J 1 base; nucleotides not matched to a gene: 5. Germline CDR1 WSHSY, CDR2 SAAADI. The CDR3 runs 16 residues. The sequence was obtained from a young woman in good health and CMV-seronegative. The V gene is TRBV10-2, the J gene TRBJ2-2; TRBD2 matches at 10 bases. Source material: PBMCs. DNA of the CDR3: TGCGCCAGCAGCACTAGCGGGGAGAGGAACACCGGGGAGCTGTTTTTT. Its protein product is CASSTSGERNTGELFF.